The 4 T cell receptor beta chains given below trace back to one sample, sequenced in a study of cytomegalovirus exposure and HLA in healthy donors. With 60 Vbeta and 13 Jbeta primers, the PCR was carried out. Some clones are missing from TCRdb's copy, which holds only in-frame ones; the method was immunoSEQ multiplex PCR. The sample shows 100,000 to 150,000 clones, about 82% of them seen only once. The specimen sequenced was PBMCs. Receptor source: a boy between 10 and 17 years old in good health and CMV-seronegative.

This clone appeared a few times. CDR3 bases: TGTGCCAGCTCACCGACCGGGACAGGGATCGGTCATGAGCAGTTCTTC. It codes for CASSPTGTGIGHEQFF. The chain has TRBV18 and TRBJ2-1; 9 positions agree with TRBD1. V trimming: 3 bases; J trimming: 8 bases; junction bases outside the gene matches: 11. Germline V gene sequence: CDR1 KGHSH, CDR2 LQKENI. CDR3 length: 16 amino acids.

This rearrangement joins TRBV7-6 to TRBJ2-3, with D possibly being TRBD1 (6 bases). The CDR3 has 14 residues. Germline CDR1 SGHVS, CDR2 FNYEAQ. V was cut by 2 bases and J by 3 bases, with 9 bases left in between. The CDR3 bases are TGTGCCAGCAGCTTACACAGGGAGACAGATACGCAGTATTTT. Translated, it gives CASSLHRETDTQYF. Using reference TRBV7-6 and TRBJ2-3 for the parts outside the CDR3, the full variable domain is GAGVSQSPRYKVTKRGQDVALRCDPISGHVSLYWYRQALGQGPEFLTYFNYEAQQDKSGLPNDRFSAERPEGSISTLTIQRTEQRDSAMYRCASSLHRETDTQYFGPGTRLTVL.

The chain employs TRBV27 and TRBJ1-1; 9 nucleotides match TRBD1. The CDR3 has 15 amino acids. Germline values: CDR1 MNHEY, CDR2 SMNVEV (reference sequence). Trimming removed 3 bases from V and 6 bases from J; junction bases left unmatched: 8. CDR3: CASSFGDRDLAEAFF. The CDR3 DNA reads TGTGCCAGCAGTTTCGGGGACAGGGATTTAGCTGAAGCTTTCTTT.

This clone was observed a handful of times. At the DNA level, this CDR3 is encoded by other sequences in the same sample as well. V and J are TRBV30 and TRBJ2-3; 9 bases agree with TRBD2. CDR1 and CDR2 (germline): GTSNPN, SVGIG (reference sequence). V shed 3 bases, J shed 1 base, and the junction held 2 bases outside the gene matches. The CDR3 spans 14 residues. This CDR3 reads CAWSVAGGTDTQYF. In DNA, the CDR3 is TGTGCCTGGAGCGTAGCGGGAGGCACAGATACGCAGTATTTT.